The present T cell receptor (beta chain) was sequenced within a study of blood T cell repertoires in COVID-19. This table comes from immunoSEQ multiplex PCR, and its TCRdb copy is limited to in-frame clones, with some not included. The sample has about 110,000 clones; around 81% are singletons. Comments on this clone: Germline and junction disagree at one end, which may indicate a read error.

Sequenced material: peripheral blood. This TCR derives from a human donor in a cohort sampled during active or convalescent COVID-19.

For the CDR3, the DNA is TGTGCCAGCACCGTACCCGGGAATAATTCGCCCCTCCACTTT. Translated, it gives CASTVPGNNSPLHF. The V and J genes are TRBV5-4 and TRBJ1-6; D unclear. CDR1 and CDR2 (germline): SGHNT, YYREEE (reference sequence). This CDR3 is built from 14 residues.